These T cell receptor beta chains were read from a single sample in a study of PD-1 and CTLA-4 blockade in melanoma. Profiled with immunoSEQ multiplex PCR; TCRdb holds only in-frame clones, not every one. The profile shows about 28,000 clones, approximately 90% of them singletons. The sample here was CD8+ T cells from peripheral blood, taken from a patient given anti-PD-1 treatment. These receptors came from a human donor with melanoma. Both conserved end residues are part of each CDR3. A D gene is named only where the DNA matches it firmly. The size entry is marked missing in some rows and otherwise reads once, few, many or a size class.

DNA: TGCGCCAGCAGTGATTCGCGGGACCCAGGGGCATACAATGAGCAGTTCTTC
CDR3: CASSDSRDPGAYNEQFF
D: .
size: .
J: TRBJ2-1
V: TRBV10-2

DNA: TGTGCCAGCAGCGTAGCGGGCGCCACAGATACGCAGTATTTT
CDR3: CASSVAGATDTQYF
D: .
size: .
J: TRBJ2-3
V: TRBV9

DNA: TGTGCCAGCAGCTGGGGGCTGGGGGCTGGCGAGCAGTACTTC
CDR3: CASSWGLGAGEQYF
D: .
size: .
J: TRBJ2-7
V: TRBV5-4

DNA: TGTGCCAGCAGCTTGCACGGGAGTGGCACAGATACGCAGTATTTT
CDR3: CASSLHGSGTDTQYF
D: .
size: few
J: TRBJ2-3
V: TRBV7-6

DNA: TGTGCCACCAGTGATTTTCAGGGAGAGAATGAGCAGTTCTTC
CDR3: CATSDFQGENEQFF
D: .
size: .
J: TRBJ2-1
V: TRBV24-1

DNA: TGTGCCAGCAGTTCGACAGAGAACACTGAAGCTTTCTTT
CDR3: CASSSTENTEAFF
D: .
size: .
J: TRBJ1-1
V: TRBV6-5

DNA: TGTGCCAGCAGCCAAGAGTTAGCAGCCTACGAGCAGTACTTC
CDR3: CASSQELAAYEQYF
D: .
size: .
J: TRBJ2-7
V: TRBV4-2

DNA: TGTGCCAGCAGCTTAGCGGACAGGGGATGGGAACGCGATACCGGGGAGCTGTTTTTT
CDR3: CASSLADRGWERDTGELFF
D: TRBD1
size: once
J: TRBJ2-2
V: TRBV11-1

DNA: TGTGCCAGCAGCCAAGATCTCGGAGACAATCAGCCCCAGCATTTT
CDR3: CASSQDLGDNQPQHF
D: .
size: .
J: TRBJ1-5
V: TRBV3-1/TRBV3-2

DNA: TGCAGCTTTTACCACCGGGACACCCTTAAGATTACAGATACGCAGTATTTT
CDR3: CSFYHRDTLKITDTQYF
D: .
size: .
J: TRBJ2-3
V: TRBV29-1

DNA: TGTGCCAGCACCTGGGCCACCGGGGAGCTGTTTTTT
CDR3: CASTWATGELFF
D: .
size: .
J: TRBJ2-2
V: TRBV28

DNA: TGTGCCAGCAGTGAGGGTAGCGGGGGACAAGAGACCCAGTACTTC
CDR3: CASSEGSGGQETQYF
D: TRBD2
size: .
J: TRBJ2-5
V: TRBV2

DNA: TGTGCCAGCTCAAGGTCAGGGGATTCAACCGAGCAGTACTTC
CDR3: CASSRSGDSTEQYF
D: .
size: .
J: TRBJ2-7
V: TRBV18

DNA: TGTGCCAGTAGTACCTCCGGGACAAGTATCCCGGGGGGCTACACCTTC
CDR3: CASSTSGTSIPGGYTF
D: .
size: .
J: TRBJ1-2
V: TRBV19

DNA: TGTGCCAGCAGTGACGTGACAGGGGACGGCAGTTCACCCCTCCACTTT
CDR3: CASSDVTGDGSSPLHF
D: TRBD1
size: .
J: TRBJ1-6
V: TRBV6-1

DNA: TGTGCCTCCGGGACTAGCGTTTACAATGAGCAGTTCTTC
CDR3: CASGTSVYNEQFF
D: TRBD2
size: .
J: TRBJ2-1
V: TRBV30

DNA: TGTGCCTGGAGTAACTGGGGCGAGAAGTTCTCGAAAGGCTACACCTTC
CDR3: CAWSNWGEKFSKGYTF
D: .
size: .
J: TRBJ1-2
V: TRBV30

DNA: TGTGCCAGCACCCCGAGGGTTACTGAAGCTTTCTTT
CDR3: CASTPRVTEAFF
D: .
size: .
J: TRBJ1-1
V: TRBV6-6

DNA: TGTGCCAGCAGTTGGGGACAGGAGTATGGCTACACCTTC
CDR3: CASSWGQEYGYTF
D: TRBD1
size: .
J: TRBJ1-2
V: TRBV6-5

DNA: TGTGCCAGCCGGGCCGAGACTGAAGCTTTCTTT
CDR3: CASRAETEAFF
D: .
size: .
J: TRBJ1-1
V: TRBV7-9

DNA: TGTGCCAGCAGTTTGGGACAGGGCCCCGGGTATGGCTACACCTTC
CDR3: CASSLGQGPGYGYTF
D: TRBD1
size: .
J: TRBJ1-2
V: TRBV27

DNA: TGCGCCAGCACCCCGACAGAAAGCTACGAGCAGTACTTC
CDR3: CASTPTESYEQYF
D: .
size: .
J: TRBJ2-7
V: TRBV5-1

DNA: TGCGCCAGCAGTGAAGACCGGGACAGGGTTCCGGAAATGGCAGGACAGGGTTCCGGAAACACCATATATTTT
CDR3: CASSEDRDRVPEMAGQGSGNTIYF
D: TRBD1
size: once
J: TRBJ1-3
V: TRBV10-1

DNA: TGTGCCAGCAGCTTAGTTGGCAGGGGAGTCTCTGGGGCCAACGTCCTGACTTTC
CDR3: CASSLVGRGVSGANVLTF
D: .
size: .
J: TRBJ2-6
V: TRBV7-9

DNA: TGTGCCAGCAGGGGACAGATGAACACTGAAGCTTTCTTT
CDR3: CASRGQMNTEAFF
D: TRBD1
size: .
J: TRBJ1-1
V: TRBV25-1

DNA: TGTGCCACCAGCAGGGGAGGGGCCAATTCACCCCTCCACTTT
CDR3: CATSRGGANSPLHF
D: .
size: .
J: TRBJ1-6
V: TRBV15

DNA: TGTGCCTGGGCGGGACTAGCGACAGATACGCAGTATTTT
CDR3: CAWAGLATDTQYF
D: TRBD2
size: .
J: TRBJ2-3
V: TRBV30

DNA: TGCGCCAGCAGTACTAGCGGGGGGTACAATGAGCAGTTCTTC
CDR3: CASSTSGGYNEQFF
D: TRBD2
size: .
J: TRBJ2-1
V: TRBV5-1

DNA: TGTGCCAGTAGTATCTTGGCTCCTCCAAGCAATCAGCCCCAGCATTTT
CDR3: CASSILAPPSNQPQHF
D: .
size: .
J: TRBJ1-5
V: TRBV19

DNA: TGTGCCAGCAGCTTAGAGTACGGTGAGGGGGCCTACAATGAGCAGTTCTTC
CDR3: CASSLEYGEGAYNEQFF
D: .
size: .
J: TRBJ2-1
V: TRBV7-8

DNA: TGTGCCAGCAGATCGGGACACCCTTTTGGCGAAAAACTGTTTTTT
CDR3: CASRSGHPFGEKLFF
D: .
size: .
J: TRBJ1-4
V: TRBV6-5

DNA: TGTGCCAGTAGTACCCACCGGGACAGGGGGCCGCAAGAGCAGTACTTC
CDR3: CASSTHRDRGPQEQYF
D: TRBD1
size: .
J: TRBJ2-7
V: TRBV19

DNA: TGTGCCAGCAGTTTTGGTTTAGGTGAAGCTTTCTTT
CDR3: CASSFGLGEAFF
D: .
size: .
J: TRBJ1-1
V: TRBV5-4

DNA: TGTGCCAGCAGTTTTGGGTCGGGATATGAGCAGTTCTTC
CDR3: CASSFGSGYEQFF
D: .
size: once
J: TRBJ2-1
V: TRBV28

DNA: TGTGCCACCAGTGATCGGACTAGCAGCCCCTACGAGCAGTACTTC
CDR3: CATSDRTSSPYEQYF
D: TRBD2
size: .
J: TRBJ2-7
V: TRBV24-1

DNA: TGTGCCAGCAGTCGACAGGGGATCGCCGGGGAGCTGTTTTTT
CDR3: CASSRQGIAGELFF
D: TRBD1
size: .
J: TRBJ2-2
V: TRBV27

DNA: TGTGCCAGCAGCCCCGGGACAGGGGGCATGAACACTGAAGCTTTCTTT
CDR3: CASSPGTGGMNTEAFF
D: TRBD1
size: .
J: TRBJ1-1
V: TRBV7-6

DNA: TGTGCCAGCAGCCTTTCACAGGGTTACTCTGGAAACACCATATATTTT
CDR3: CASSLSQGYSGNTIYF
D: .
size: .
J: TRBJ1-3
V: TRBV7-8

DNA: TGTGCCAGCAGTTTAGCCGTTCCCTACGAGCAGTACTTC
CDR3: CASSLAVPYEQYF
D: .
size: .
J: TRBJ2-7
V: TRBV27

DNA: TGTGCCTGTCCACCAGGGACAGGTGTCCTCTCTGGGGCCAACGTCCTGACTTTC
CDR3: CACPPGTGVLSGANVLTF
D: TRBD1
size: .
J: TRBJ2-6
V: TRBV30

DNA: TGTGCCAGCAGCTTAACACAGGGGGCAGGGACCCAGTACTTC
CDR3: CASSLTQGAGTQYF
D: TRBD1
size: .
J: TRBJ2-5
V: TRBV7-2

DNA: TGTGCCAGCAGGTGGGACGAGCAGTACTTC
CDR3: CASRWDEQYF
D: .
size: .
J: TRBJ2-7
V: TRBV2

DNA: TGTGCCAGCACTTCTTCATTACAGGGCTGGAACACTGAAGCTTTCTTT
CDR3: CASTSSLQGWNTEAFF
D: .
size: .
J: TRBJ1-1
V: TRBV5-4

DNA: TGTGCCCTTAGGATGACGGGAGAGAATGAGCAGTTCTTC
CDR3: CALRMTGENEQFF
D: .
size: .
J: TRBJ2-1
V: TRBV19

DNA: TGTGCCAGCAGTTTAGTAAGCGGACAGGGGATGGAAAAACTGTTTTTT
CDR3: CASSLVSGQGMEKLFF
D: TRBD1
size: .
J: TRBJ1-4
V: TRBV28

DNA: TGTGCCAGCAATAGAGGTTATGAGCAGTTCTTC
CDR3: CASNRGYEQFF
D: .
size: .
J: TRBJ2-1
V: TRBV6-5

DNA: TGTGCCAGCAGCTTAGCGCCAGGGACTCGAAGACGAGAGACCCAGTACTTC
CDR3: CASSLAPGTRRRETQYF
D: .
size: .
J: TRBJ2-5
V: TRBV7-8

DNA: TGCAGCGTGAATAGCGGCAAGGAGCTGGTTGAGCAGTTCTTC
CDR3: CSVNSGKELVEQFF
D: .
size: once
J: TRBJ2-1
V: TRBV29-1

DNA: TGTGCCAGCAGTGAAACAGGGGGCTTCACTGAAGCTTTCTTT
CDR3: CASSETGGFTEAFF
D: TRBD1
size: .
J: TRBJ1-1
V: TRBV2

DNA: TGCGCCAGCAGCTCCGGGACAGTTTTTTCAGATACGCAGTATTTT
CDR3: CASSSGTVFSDTQYF
D: TRBD1
size: .
J: TRBJ2-3
V: TRBV5-1